These 13 T cell receptor beta chains originate from one sample sequenced in a study of blood T cell repertoires in COVID-19. Here immunoSEQ multiplex PCR was the method, and the copy in TCRdb shows in-frame clones only, minus some. This sample has roughly 120,000 clones; 80% to 90% occur once, and the top ten carry 7.9%. The sample was peripheral blood. The source of these receptors is a man between 65 and 85 years old who had recovered from COVID-19.

The V and J genes are TRBV6-6 and TRBJ2-7; D might be TRBD1 (7 bases). The CDR3 has 16 residues. Germline CDR1 is MNHNY and CDR2 is SVGAGI (reference sequence). Trimming pared 0 bases from V and 2 bases from J, leaving 14 bases between. CDR3 sequence reads: CASSYSVGGTAYEQYF. The CDR3 nucleotides read TGTGCCAGCAGTTACTCTGTTGGCGGGACAGCCTACGAGCAGTACTTC.

The V call is TRBV5-4, the J call TRBJ1-1; D ambiguous. Germline loops: CDR1 SGHNT, CDR2 YYREEE (reference sequence). The germline V and J ends were trimmed by 0 bases and 7 bases, with 4 bases remaining between them. This CDR3 has 11 amino acids. CDR3 amino acids: CASSLAFEAFF. The CDR3 nucleotides are TGTGCCAGCAGCTTGGCTTTTGAAGCTTTCTTT.

V usage is TRBV5-1 and J usage is TRBJ2-3, with a tentative D call TRBD2 (6 bases). Germline assignment: CDR1 SGHRS and CDR2 YFSETQ. Trimming left V 0 bases short and J 0 bases short, with 11 bases between. This CDR3 region has 16 residues. The CDR3 sequence is CASSLDAGTSTDTQYF. The CDR3, as DNA: TGCGCCAGCAGCTTGGACGCGGGAACTAGCACAGATACGCAGTATTTT.

The V gene is TRBV5-1, the J gene TRBJ2-5; 9 bases map to TRBD2. The end of the DNA aligns better with TRBJ2-7, so the J call may be wrong. CDR1 and CDR2 (germline): SGHRS, YFSETQ. The length of the CDR3 is 16 residues. CDR3 amino acids: CASSLGGSGRGGEQYF. CDR3 nucleotide sequence: TGCGCCAGCAGCTTGGGGGGTAGCGGGAGAGGAGGCGAGCAGTACTTC.

The chain combines TRBV5-1 with TRBJ1-6, with D tentatively TRBD1 (6 bases). Trimming pared 4 bases from V and 8 bases from J, leaving 13 bases between. Germline CDR1 and CDR2: SGHRS and YFSETQ. The CDR3 loop spans 14 amino acids. CDR3 sequence reads: CASSQGTLYSPLHF. DNA for the CDR3: TGCGCCAGCAGCCAGGGGACACTTTATTCACCCCTCCACTTT.

V gene TRBV28 combines with J gene TRBJ2-2; D gene uncertain. This CDR3 has 14 residues. CDR1 MDHEN and CDR2 SYDVKM come from the germline V gene. V gave up 1 base and J gave up 4 bases, with 7 bases separating them. The CDR3 sequence is CASSLLLATGELFF. DNA for the CDR3: TGTGCCAGCAGTTTATTGTTGGCCACCGGGGAGCTGTTTTTT.

The gene calls are TRBV5-6 and TRBJ1-5; D gene ambiguous. The germline gives CDR1 SGHDT, CDR2 YYEEEE. Deletions cut 6 bases from V and 6 bases from J, with 10 bases between. CDR3 length equals 12 residues. This chain's CDR3 is CASNLRGQPQHF. The CDR3, as DNA: TGTGCCAGCAATCTGCGGGGTCAGCCCCAGCATTTT. The variable domain in full, with the rest retrieved from reference TRBV5-6 and TRBJ1-5, is DAGVTQSPTHLIKTRGQQVTLRCSPKSGHDTVSWYQQALGQGPQFIFQYYEEEERQRGNFPDRFSGHQFPNYSSELNVNALLLGDSALYLCASNLRGQPQHFGDGTRLSIL.

The CDR3 DNA follows: TGTGCCAGCAGTGAAGTTGAGGGTGTTGAAGCTTTCTTT. Translation gives CASSEVEGVEAFF. The chain has TRBV6-4 and TRBJ1-1, with D unclear. Trimming took off 3 bases at V and 7 bases at J, with 12 bases between the two ends. Germline CDR1 MRHNA, CDR2 SNTAGT. CDR3 length equals 13 residues.

V usage is TRBV5-4 and J usage is TRBJ1-6; 10 nucleotides align to TRBD1. Germline V gives CDR1 SGHNT, CDR2 YYREEE (reference sequence). The CDR3 covers 15 residues. J gave up 7 bases and V 4 bases, and 5 bases lay outside the gene matches. CDR3 in amino acids: CASSRRDRGNSPLHF. The CDR3 nucleotides are TGTGCCAGCAGCCGCCGGGACAGGGGAAATTCACCCCTCCACTTT.

The rearrangement joins TRBV19 to TRBJ2-2, with 8 bases lining up with TRBD2. V dropped 2 bases and J dropped 4; count of bases not matched to a gene: 6. The CDR3 sequence is 16 residues long. CDR1 LNHDA and CDR2 SQIVND come from the germline V gene (reference sequence). The CDR3 spells CASSISGSGVTGELFF. The CDR3 DNA is TGTGCCAGTAGTATATCGGGTAGCGGGGTCACCGGGGAGCTGTTTTTT.

V is TRBV27 and J is TRBJ2-2; D is uncertain. Trimming removed 3 bases from V and 6 bases from J, with 11 bases in between. CDR1 is MNHEY, CDR2 SMNVEV, per germline (reference sequence). The CDR3 totals 14 residues. CDR3 sequence reads: CASSFTPVAGELFF. CDR3 DNA sequence: TGTGCCAGCAGTTTTACCCCCGTAGCCGGGGAGCTGTTTTTT.

This chain connects TRBV5-4 to TRBJ2-1, with 9 bases identical to TRBD2. The trim removed 4 bases at V and 3 bases at J, leaving 2 bases unmatched. Germline lookup yields CDR1 SGHNT and CDR2 YYREEE (reference sequence). This CDR3 has 14 residues. The CDR3 DNA reads as TGTGCCAGCAGCCAAGCGGGAGGCTACAATGAGCAGTTCTTC. Its protein product is CASSQAGGYNEQFF. Together with reference TRBV5-4 and TRBJ2-1, the CDR3 gives the full variable domain: ETGVTQSPTHLIKTRGQQVTLRCSSQSGHNTVSWYQQALGQGPQFIFQYYREEENGRGNFPPRFSGLQFPNYSSELNVNALELDDSALYLCASSQAGGYNEQFFGPGTRLTVL.

Here the CDR3 reads CASSPWGRTDTQYF. The CDR3 DNA sequence: TGTGCCAGCAGCCCGTGGGGCCGCACAGATACGCAGTATTTT. The chain uses TRBV7-9 and TRBJ2-3; D is possibly TRBD1 (5 bases). Germline values: CDR1 SEHNR, CDR2 FQNEAQ (reference sequence). Trimming left V 5 bases short and J 1 base short, with 10 bases between. The CDR3 is made up of 14 amino acids.